The 32 T cell receptor beta chains given below trace back to one sample, sequenced in a study of post-analysis software for immune sequencing data. Findings and caveats of the study: Relative to controls, patients had about 5 TRBV segments at higher frequency, with TRBV5-6, TRBV5-1 and TRBV20-1 among these.

No antigen has been identified for these receptors. Unique molecular identifiers had been added to the TCR beta cDNA libraries. Using its own MiXCR run on the PCR reads, TCRdb lists one record per CDR3 protein. The data hold around 400,000 distinct CDR3 sequences, with approximately 38% observed a single time. Sample: blood. These receptors were collected from a girl between 5 and 17 years old with multiple sclerosis.

Concerning this clonotype: The junction departs from the called germline gene at one end, perhaps through a read error. The V gene is TRBV7-3, the J gene TRBJ1-1; D may be TRBD1 (5 bases). Germline V gene data show CDR1 as SGHTA and CDR2 as FQGTGA. The length of the CDR3 is 14 residues. The CDR3 loop is CTSSPSPGDTEAFF. CDR3 nucleotide sequence: TGTACCAGCAGCCCGAGCCCGGGGGACACTGAAGCTTTCTTT.

The CDR3 loop reads CASSWVQGAAYEQYF. The CDR3 DNA follows: TGTGCCAGCAGTTGGGTGCAGGGGGCTGCCTACGAGCAGTACTTC. The chain combines TRBV27 with TRBJ2-7; 8 nucleotides agree with TRBD1. CDR1 and CDR2 from the germline V gene are MNHEY and SMNVEV (reference sequence). Trimming cost V 4 bases and J 2 bases; bases outside gene matches: 7. The CDR3 is 15 residues long.

The sample holds a few counts of this clonotype. J is TRBJ2-5 and V is TRBV10-3; D unresolved. Per the germline V gene, CDR1 is ENHRY and CDR2 is SYGVKD. The CDR3 length is 13 residues. V shed 4 bases and J shed 2 bases, with 8 bases lying between them. CDR3 nucleotide sequence: TGTGCCATCAGTGTTAGGCAGCAAGAGACCCAGTACTTC. This encodes CAISVRQQETQYF.

The chain combines TRBV19 with TRBJ2-1; unclear D gene. V was trimmed by 6 bases and J by 9 bases, leaving 12 bases between them. The length of the CDR3 is 12 residues. The germline V gene encodes CDR1 LNHDA and CDR2 SQIVND (reference sequence). CDR3 nucleotide sequence: TGTGCCAGTAGCCCGGCTAGTGTTGAGCAGTTCTTC. Encoded protein: CASSPASVEQFF.

The chain links TRBV12-3 or TRBV12-4 to TRBJ2-4; 8 bases are a match to TRBD2. TRBJ2-7 explains the end of the DNA better; the J call may be wrong. The CDR3 spans 17 residues. The CDR3 region has the DNA TGTGCCAGCAGTTCCAACGCCGGGGGGGGCCTCTCCTACGAGCAGTACTTC. This gives the protein CASSSNAGGGLSYEQYF.

This clonotype came up a few times. V gene TRBV7-9 combines with J gene TRBJ2-5; tentative D call: TRBD1 (5 bases). Trimming removed 5 bases at V and 0 bases at J, with 10 bases between. Germline V gene data show CDR1 as SEHNR and CDR2 as FQNEAQ (reference sequence). This CDR3 has 14 residues. CDR3 in amino acids: CASSRNRNQETQYF. CDR3 nucleotides: TGTGCCAGCAGCCGTAACAGGAACCAAGAGACCCAGTACTTC.

The chain carries TRBV11-2 and TRBJ2-4; tentative D call: TRBD1 (5 bases). V lost 1 base to trimming and J lost 0 bases, with 13 bases between them. The CDR3 runs 17 residues. Germline V gene data show CDR1 as SGHAT and CDR2 as FQNNGV. The CDR3 DNA sequence: TGTGCCAGCAGCTTAGTCGGGTCAGGGATAGCCAAAAACATTCAGTACTTC. It translates to CASSLVGSGIAKNIQYF.

The V gene is TRBV7-2, the J gene TRBJ2-7; D is possibly TRBD2 (6 bases). There are 18 residues in the CDR3. The germline CDR1 and CDR2 sequences are SGHTA and FQGNSA. Trimming shortened V by 0 bases and J by 5 bases, and 23 bases separated the two germline ends. The CDR3 protein is CTSSLARWDSSPQNEQYF. Written as DNA, the CDR3 is TGTACCAGCAGCTTAGCGCGGTGGGACTCTTCGCCCCAGAACGAGCAGTACTTC.

This clonotype was detected only once. The rearrangement joins TRBV9 to TRBJ2-2; D is possibly TRBD2 (5 bases). The germline V gene has CDR1 SGDLS and CDR2 YYNGEE. This CDR3 has 15 residues. V was cut by 0 bases and J by 3 bases, with 9 bases left in between. The CDR3 here is CASSVGGQYTGELFF. The CDR3 DNA reads TGTGCCAGCAGCGTAGGAGGGCAGTACACCGGGGAGCTGTTTTTT.

This clonotype turned up a few times. This chain joins TRBV7-9 and TRBJ2-7, with D unclear. Germline loops: CDR1 SEHNR, CDR2 FQNEAQ (reference sequence). The CDR3 runs 13 residues. The V end lost 1 base, the J end lost 3 bases, and 7 bases lay between the germline ends. CDR3 protein: CASSLEAVYEQYF. The CDR3 coding sequence is TGTGCCAGCAGCTTAGAGGCAGTCTACGAGCAGTACTTC.

Concerning this clonotype: The junction does not match germline at one end; this may be a read error. CDR3 nucleotide sequence: TGTACCAGCAGCCAGGGAGGAGAGCGTAATTCACCCCTCCACTTT. This encodes CTSSQGGERNSPLHF. The chain recombines TRBV3-1 with TRBJ1-6; a possible D gene is TRBD1 (5 bases). Germline V gene lookup returns CDR1 LGHDT and CDR2 YNNKEL (reference sequence). There are 15 residues in the CDR3.

The rearrangement links TRBV5-1 to TRBJ2-3; weak D call: TRBD1 (9 bases). Germline lookup yields CDR1 SGHRS and CDR2 YFSETQ. CDR3 length: 17 amino acids. V gave up 1 base and J gave up 8 bases, with 23 bases separating them. The CDR3 DNA follows: TGCGCCAGCAGCTTGACAACAGGGGGCCCCAGCGGGAGTACGCAGTATTTT. Protein sequence: CASSLTTGGPSGSTQYF.

The chain has TRBV20-1 and TRBJ2-7, with D possibly matching TRBD2 (5 bases). Trimming shortened V by 6 bases and J by 2 bases, and 14 bases separated the two germline ends. This CDR3 spans 13 amino acids. The germline V gene encodes CDR1 DFQATT and CDR2 SNEGSKA (reference sequence). The CDR3 spells CSARPGSTYEQYF. Here the CDR3 DNA reads TGCAGTGCCAGACCGGGGTCCACCTACGAGCAGTACTTC.

This chain joins TRBV3-1 and TRBJ2-7; D is perhaps TRBD1 (5 bases). The CDR3 loop spans 15 amino acids. V dropped 4 bases and J dropped 2 bases, with 15 bases sitting between them. Germline CDR1 and CDR2: LGHDT and YNNKEL (reference sequence). The CDR3 region has the DNA TGTGCCAGCAGCCCACAGGACCATTTCACCTACGAGCAGTACTTC. It encodes CASSPQDHFTYEQYF.

The chain recombines TRBV30 with TRBJ2-1, with TRBD2 as a possible D gene (5 bases). Trimming stripped 4 bases from V and 10 bases from J, with 20 bases between. The CDR3 is 14 residues long. Germline CDR1 GTSNPN, CDR2 SVGIG (reference sequence). The CDR3 DNA is TGTGCCTGGACTGTCAATTCATGGGCGGGCGAGCAGTTCTTC. It yields the protein CAWTVNSWAGEQFF.

The chain uses TRBV6-5 and TRBJ1-5, with 8 bases aligning to TRBD1. Germline-derived CDR1 and CDR2 are MNHEY and SVGAGI. The V and J ends lost 2 bases and 3 bases, in that order; junction bases with no gene match: 3. CDR3 length: 15 residues. The CDR3 is CASSYRTGINQPQHF. The CDR3, as DNA: TGTGCCAGCAGTTACAGGACAGGGATCAATCAGCCCCAGCATTTT.

This clonotype was seen a few times. The rearrangement links TRBV6-2 or TRBV6-3 to TRBJ1-2; D uncertain. From germline, CDR1 is MNHEY and CDR2 SVGEGT. This CDR3 has 14 residues. With 7 bases removed from V and 0 bases from J, the gap between germline ends came to 12 bases. In nucleotides, the CDR3 is TGTGCCAGCACCTGGAGCCTAGCTAACTATGGCTACACCTTC. Protein sequence: CASTWSLANYGYTF.

This clonotype has more than one count but fewer than ten. The DNA for the CDR3 is TGCAGTGCTAGAGCATACCTCTCCGGGGCGAGCACAGATACGCAGTATTTT. It is translated as CSARAYLSGASTDTQYF. This sequence joins TRBV20-1 and TRBJ2-3; possibly TRBD1 or TRBD2 for D (5 bases each). Trimming took 1 base from V and 0 from J, leaving 17 bases between them. This CDR3 spans 17 amino acids. Germline CDR1 and CDR2: DFQATT and SNEGSKA (reference sequence).

The V call is TRBV7-6, the J call TRBJ2-7; possible D gene TRBD2, 5 bases. Germline V gene sequence: CDR1 SGHVS, CDR2 FNYEAQ. Trimming took off 1 base at V and 3 bases at J, with 10 bases between the two ends. The CDR3 loop spans 14 amino acids. CDR3 residues: CASSLGGLYYEQYF. As DNA, the CDR3 is TGTGCCAGCAGCTTAGGAGGACTGTACTACGAGCAGTACTTC.

V gene TRBV7-2 combines with J gene TRBJ2-7; D not certain. The V gene lost 1 base and the J gene lost 4 bases, with 14 bases spanning the gap. From germline, CDR1 is SGHTA and CDR2 FQGNSA. The CDR3 runs 15 residues. Written as DNA, the CDR3 is TGTGCCAGCAGCTTAGGCGCCGACCAGTCGTACGAGCAGTACTTC. This codes for CASSLGADQSYEQYF.

V is TRBV7-2 and J is TRBJ2-7; D remains ambiguous. The V gene's germline CDR1 is SGHTA and CDR2 FQGNSA. The V and J ends lost 5 bases and 1 base respectively, with 12 bases between them. This CDR3 has 14 residues. The CDR3 reads CASSQYGLSYEQYF. The CDR3 DNA is TGTGCCAGCAGCCAGTACGGGTTATCCTACGAGCAGTACTTC.

This clonotype has a handful of counts. V usage is TRBV4-1 and J usage is TRBJ1-3; no firm D call. Germline loops: CDR1 MGHRA, CDR2 YSYEKL. This CDR3 comprises 17 residues. Trimming removed 0 bases from V and 0 bases from J, with 12 bases in between. CDR3 sequence: CASSQDEVLISGNTIYF. For the CDR3, the DNA is TGCGCCAGCAGCCAAGATGAGGTCCTAATCTCTGGAAACACCATATATTTT.

This clonotype has more than one count but fewer than ten. The J gene is TRBJ2-6, the V gene TRBV5-5, with a possible D match to TRBD2 (6 bases). Trimming took off 3 bases at V and 0 bases at J, with 13 bases between the two ends. The CDR3 is made up of 17 amino acids. Germline V gene lookup returns CDR1 SGHKS and CDR2 YYEKEE (reference sequence). The CDR3 reads CASSSGTRGSGANVLTF. CDR3 DNA: TGTGCCAGCAGCTCCGGGACTCGAGGCTCTGGGGCCAACGTCCTGACTTTC.

The genes are TRBV4-2 and TRBJ2-7, with D possibly TRBD2 on 6 matching bases. V lost 0 bases to trimming and J lost 3 bases, with 9 bases between them. This CDR3 spans 14 amino acids. Per germline, CDR1 LGHNA and CDR2 YNFKEQ. The CDR3, as DNA: TGTGCCAGCAGCCAAGATTCCGGGGGCTACGAGCAGTACTTC. Its translation is CASSQDSGGYEQYF.

The gene calls are TRBV14 and TRBJ2-5; D tentatively reads TRBD1 or TRBD2 (6 bases each). The J call is uncertain, as TRBJ2-7 better fits the DNA end. The CDR3 spans 16 residues. Germline V lookup: CDR1 SGHDN, CDR2 FVKESK. The CDR3 sequence is CASSRFVGKGGSEQYF. The CDR3 coding sequence is TGTGCCAGCAGCCGCTTCGTAGGGAAAGGGGGGAGCGAGCAGTACTTC.

The rearrangement joins TRBV10-2 to TRBJ2-5; no firm D call. Trimming shortened V by 0 bases and J by 1 base, and 6 bases separated the two germline ends. The CDR3 consists of 14 residues. Germline CDR1 is WSHSY and CDR2 is SAAADI. The CDR3 loop reads CASSESLAQETQYF. The DNA of the CDR3 is TGCGCCAGCAGTGAGTCGTTGGCCCAAGAGACCCAGTACTTC.

This chain joins TRBV18 and TRBJ1-2; D is perhaps TRBD1 (6 bases). The CDR3 is 16 amino acids. Germline V CDR1 and CDR2: KGHSH, LQKENI. V was shortened by 1 base and J by 2 bases, with 14 bases between the two germline ends. The CDR3 sequence: CASSPRAGAENYGYTF. The CDR3 DNA is TGTGCCAGCTCACCACGGGCAGGGGCGGAAAACTATGGCTACACCTTC. Together with reference TRBV18 and TRBJ1-2, the CDR3 gives the full variable domain: NAGVMQNPRHLVRRRGQEARLRCSPMKGHSHVYWYRQLPEEGLKFMVYLQKENIIDESGMPKERFSAEFPKEGPSILRIQQVVRGDSAAYFCASSPRAGAENYGYTFGSGTRLTVV.

This chain joins TRBV20-1 and TRBJ2-3, with a tentative D call TRBD2 (7 bases). V was cut by 3 bases and J by 0 bases, with 13 bases left in between. Germline CDR1 and CDR2: DFQATT and SNEGSKA (reference sequence). The CDR3 has 15 amino acids. DNA for the CDR3: TGCAGTGCTAGTTGGGGGGGGCCTAGCACAGATACGCAGTATTTT. Amino acids: CSASWGGPSTDTQYF.

This clonotype came up a few times. V gene TRBV20-1 combines with J gene TRBJ2-5; D is unresolved. V dropped 6 bases and J dropped 2 bases, with 10 bases sitting between them. The CDR3 contains 12 residues. Germline V gives CDR1 DFQATT, CDR2 SNEGSKA (reference sequence). The CDR3 coding sequence is TGCAGTGCGTGGCAGCTACAAGAGACCCAGTACTTC. Protein sequence: CSAWQLQETQYF.

V is TRBV5-6 and J is TRBJ2-3; the D gene could be TRBD1 or TRBD2 (5 bases each). V dropped 4 bases and J dropped 2 bases, with 14 bases sitting between them. The CDR3 covers 15 residues. Germline loops: CDR1 SGHDT, CDR2 YYEEEE. The CDR3 region is CASSPGTFATDTQYF. DNA of the CDR3: TGTGCCAGCAGCCCAGGGACGTTTGCCACAGATACGCAGTATTTT.

The chain carries TRBV2 and TRBJ1-5; D is undetermined. CDR1 is SNHLY and CDR2 is FYNNEI in the germline V gene. V was trimmed by 7 bases and J by 8 bases, leaving 21 bases between them. The CDR3 is 15 amino acids. The CDR3 DNA follows: TGTGCCAGCATGGATGGGAGTAGGGCAAGTGAGCCCCAGCATTTT. This encodes CASMDGSRASEPQHF.

CDR3 sequence (DNA): TGTGCCAGCAGCTTAGCTCCAGGGGAAGAAAAACTGTTTTTT. Translated: CASSLAPGEEKLFF. The gene calls are TRBV7-9 and TRBJ1-4; TRBD1 might be the D (6 bases). CDR3 size: 14 residues. V lost 0 bases to trimming and J lost 8 bases, with 10 bases between them. Germline V gives CDR1 SEHNR, CDR2 FQNEAQ (reference sequence).